Listed below are T cell receptor beta chains from one sample, sequenced in a study of OX40 agonist ivuxolimab in advanced cancers. Here immunoSEQ multiplex PCR was the method, and the copy in TCRdb shows in-frame clones only, minus some. The data show tens of thousands of clones, 75% to 90% seen once. Sequenced material: CD4+ or CD8+ T cells sorted from blood, taken in a trial of the OX40 agonist ivuxolimab. These receptors were collected from an adult with an advanced solid tumor such as melanoma, head and neck, liver or kidney cancer. CDR3s include the opening cysteine and the closing phenylalanine or tryptophan. Each record gives: V gene, clone size, J gene, D gene, CDR3 length, CDR3 DNA, CDR3 protein. A D gene is named only where the DNA matches it firmly. Clone size is stated in some rows and not others, as once, few, many or a class when expanded.

>TRBV19|.|TRBJ1-6|.|16
TGTGCCAGTAGTATAGATCGCGGCAGGGGTAGTTCACCCCTCCACTTT
CASSIDRGRGSSPLHF
>TRBV5-1|.|TRBJ2-1|TRBD1|17
TGCGCCAGCAGCTTGGGGGCCGGGACAGGTCATTACAATGAGCAGTTCTTC
CASSLGAGTGHYNEQFF
>TRBV6-1|.|TRBJ2-2|TRBD2|16
TGTGCCAGCAGTGTCCGCGGGCGGGAGCAAACCGGGGAGCTGTTTTTT
CASSVRGREQTGELFF
>TRBV2|once|TRBJ1-2|.|16
TGTGCCAGCATCCCCGGACGGGGGTCAAGGGGGTATGGCTACACCTTC
CASIPGRGSRGYGYTF
>TRBV5-1|.|TRBJ2-7|TRBD1|14
TGCGCCAGCAGCACGGGACAGGGCTACCACGAGCAGTACTTC
CASSTGQGYHEQYF
>TRBV15|.|TRBJ1-4|TRBD1|16
TGTGCCACCAGCAGAGGGGGACAGTCAACTAATGAAAAACTGTTTTTT
CATSRGGQSTNEKLFF
>TRBV5-4|.|TRBJ2-3|TRBD2|18
TGTGCCAGCAGCTTGAGGGGACTAGCGCGACTAAGCACAGATACGCAGTATTTT
CASSLRGLARLSTDTQYF
>TRBV15|.|TRBJ1-2|TRBD1|16
TGTGCCACCAGCACTATCGGACAGGAGACTCGCTATGGCTACACCTTC
CATSTIGQETRYGYTF
>TRBV4-3|.|TRBJ2-7|.|16
TGCGCCAGCATCGGTCGGTGGGGTCCTTCCTCGGTCCAGCAGTACTTC
CASIGRWGPSSVQQYF
>TRBV15|.|TRBJ2-2|TRBD1|12
TGTGCCACCAGCTGGGACAGCGGGGAGCTGTTTTTT
CATSWDSGELFF
>TRBV10-3|.|TRBJ1-4|TRBD1|14
TGTGCCATCAGCGAGACCACAGGGGAGGAAAAACTGTTTTTT
CAISETTGEEKLFF
>TRBV4-1|.|TRBJ2-7|TRBD2|16
TGCGCCAGCAGCCAAGTGCGGGGCGGGAGCTCCTACGAGCAGTACTTC
CASSQVRGGSSYEQYF
>TRBV30|.|TRBJ2-7|TRBD2|14
TGTGCCTGGAGCGGGACTAGCGGGAAAAGAGAGCAGTACTTC
CAWSGTSGKREQYF
>TRBV7-9|.|TRBJ2-5|TRBD1|13
TGTGCCAGCAGTTACAGGGGCGGTGAGACCCAGTACTTC
CASSYRGGETQYF
>TRBV29-1|.|TRBJ1-3|.|12
TGCAGCGTGGACAGCTCTGGAAACACCATATATTTT
CSVDSSGNTIYF
>TRBV7-9|.|TRBJ1-4|.|14
TGTGCCAGCAGCTTCCCGGGCTCTAATGAAAAACTGTTTTTT
CASSFPGSNEKLFF